This passage covers 31 T cell receptor beta chains from one sample sequenced in a study of T cell repertoires in ileal Crohn's disease. Assay: immunoSEQ multiplex PCR; the TCRdb copy retains only in-frame clones and omits some. The sample includes a few thousand clones, about 85% of them seen just once. Time point indicated: neoterminal ileum biopsy at postoperative endoscopy, about 6 months after surgery. Material: ileal tissue. The receptors originated from an adult with Crohn's disease.

This clone was seen only once. The chain combines TRBV9 with TRBJ2-2; a possible D gene is TRBD1 (5 bases). The CDR3 sequence is 13 residues long. The V gene's germline CDR1 is SGDLS and CDR2 YYNGEE. Between the trimmed V and J ends, which lost 4 bases and 6 bases, there was a span of 10 bases. This CDR3 is CASSPTGAGELFF. CDR3 DNA sequence: TGTGCCAGCAGCCCTACAGGAGCCGGGGAGCTGTTTTTT.

The V and J genes are TRBV29-1 and TRBJ2-5; 13 positions match TRBD2. The V and J ends lost 7 bases and 3 bases, in that order; junction bases with no gene match: 8. The CDR3 has 15 residues. From germline, CDR1 is SQVTM and CDR2 ANQGSEA. The CDR3 here is CSGSRTSGREETQYF. DNA for the CDR3: TGCAGCGGATCCCGGACTAGCGGGAGAGAAGAGACCCAGTACTTC.

The chain employs TRBV30 and TRBJ1-6; D is unresolved. The CDR3 totals 13 residues. V was shortened by 4 bases and J by 10 bases, with 14 bases between the two germline ends. Per the germline V gene, CDR1 is GTSNPN and CDR2 is SVGIG (reference sequence). The CDR3 sequence: CAWTDGLASPLHF. CDR3 in DNA: TGTGCCTGGACGGACGGCCTAGCATCACCCCTCCACTTT.

The rearrangement links TRBV10-2 to TRBJ1-2; D not resolved. This CDR3 contains 15 residues. The V gene's germline CDR1 is WSHSY and CDR2 SAAADI. V was pared by 3 bases and J by 0 bases, with 11 bases between. CDR3: CASSDPAGTNYGYTF. The DNA for the CDR3 is TGCGCCAGCAGTGATCCCGCGGGAACTAACTATGGCTACACCTTC.

V gene TRBV28 combines with J gene TRBJ2-5; 8 nucleotides match TRBD2. CDR3 length equals 19 residues. Germline V gene sequence: CDR1 MDHEN, CDR2 SYDVKM. V dropped 3 bases and J dropped 5; count of bases not matched to a gene: 20. As DNA, the CDR3 is TGTGCCAGCAGTTTCCCTCCCTGGGGGCAAGCGGGAGTCACGGAGACCCAGTACTTC. It translates to CASSFPPWGQAGVTETQYF.

The rearrangement links TRBV19 to TRBJ1-4; no clear D. The germline V gene has CDR1 LNHDA and CDR2 SQIVND (reference sequence). Deletions cut 5 bases from V and 8 bases from J, with 24 bases between. The CDR3 has 17 residues. CDR3 in amino acids: CASSPSLTGSRREKLFF. In DNA form, the CDR3 reads TGTGCCAGTAGTCCGTCCCTCACCGGGTCCCGAAGGGAAAAACTGTTTTTT.

This chain uses TRBV10-2 with TRBJ1-3, with 8 nucleotides matching TRBD1. Germline V lookup: CDR1 WSHSY, CDR2 SAAADI. The CDR3 covers 15 residues. V was pared by 8 bases and J by 1 base, with 7 bases of the junction left unmatched. The CDR3 is CASRGQGDSGNTIYF. The CDR3 DNA is TGCGCCAGCCGAGGACAGGGTGATTCTGGAAACACCATATATTTT.

This clone has only a few counts. This sequence joins TRBV28 and TRBJ2-7, with D hard to call. The germline V and J ends were trimmed by 5 bases and 0 bases, with 14 bases remaining between them. From germline, CDR1 is MDHEN and CDR2 SYDVKM. CDR3 length: 15 amino acids. In DNA form, the CDR3 reads TGTGCCAGCAGTGACCCGACACCGAGCTCCTACGAGCAGTACTTC. Translated: CASSDPTPSSYEQYF.

The chain combines TRBV7-9 with TRBJ1-4, with 8 positions matching TRBD1. CDR3 length equals 16 residues. V lost 1 base to trimming and J lost 8 bases; unmatched junction nucleotides: 9. Per the germline V gene, CDR1 is SEHNR and CDR2 is FQNEAQ (reference sequence). In DNA form, the CDR3 reads TGTGCCAGCAGCTTAGGTATCGGACAGGGTACGGAAAAACTGTTTTTT. Translated: CASSLGIGQGTEKLFF.

V is TRBV14 and J is TRBJ1-2; 7 bases fit TRBD1. V was clipped by 4 bases and J by 3 bases; unmatched bases: 5. The CDR3 spans 14 residues. Germline CDR1 and CDR2: SGHDN and FVKESK. CDR3 nucleotide sequence: TGTGCCAGCAGCCTTGGACAGGAGTACTATGGCTACACCTTC. This translates into CASSLGQEYYGYTF.

The rearrangement joins TRBV6-5 to TRBJ1-2; 8 bases line up with TRBD1. This CDR3 contains 14 residues. V lost 6 bases and J lost 5; bases outside the gene matches: 8. Germline V gene lookup returns CDR1 MNHEY and CDR2 SVGAGI. CDR3 region: CASSPTGDTYGYTF. The CDR3 coding sequence is TGTGCCAGCAGCCCGACAGGGGACACATATGGCTACACCTTC.

The sample holds a few counts of this clone. The V call is TRBV21-1, the J call TRBJ2-2; no DNA check was done on the table's D call, TRBD2. TRBV21-1 counts as a pseudogene. The CDR3 consists of 16 residues. The CDR3 sequence is CASSKVRGVDTGELFF. CDR3 in DNA: TGTGCCAGCAGCAAAGTGCGGGGGGTAGACACCGGGGAGCTGTTTTTT.

The genes are TRBV6-6 and TRBJ1-2; the D is unclear. Germline CDR1 reads MNHNY; CDR2 reads SVGAGI (reference sequence). Trimming shortened V by 6 bases and J by 8 bases, and 16 bases separated the two germline ends. This CDR3 is 13 amino acids long. The CDR3 reads CASRTGGSEGYTF. The CDR3 DNA follows: TGTGCCAGCAGGACGGGAGGCTCGGAGGGCTACACCTTC.

V is TRBV19 and J is TRBJ2-3, with 9 bases that match TRBD2. Germline CDR1 reads LNHDA; CDR2 reads SQIVND (reference sequence). Unmatched junction bases numbered 4, after V lost 7 bases and J lost 2 bases. This CDR3 spans 14 amino acids. This CDR3 is CASTASGVTDTQYF. The DNA of the CDR3 is TGTGCCAGTACGGCTAGCGGGGTCACAGATACGCAGTATTTT.

The chain is built from TRBV30 and TRBJ1-2; D not certain. Germline values: CDR1 GTSNPN, CDR2 SVGIG (reference sequence). The CDR3 loop spans 12 amino acids. Trimming left V 4 bases short and J 6 bases short, with 12 bases between. CDR3 bases: TGTGCCTGGATCGTTGGCGGAAATGGCTACACCTTC. Its translation is CAWIVGGNGYTF.

The chain links TRBV10-3 to TRBJ2-7; a possible D gene is TRBD2 (6 bases). Trimming removed 0 bases at V and 0 bases at J, with 9 bases between. This CDR3 has 15 residues. CDR1 ENHRY and CDR2 SYGVKD come from the germline V gene. The CDR3 DNA sequence: TGTGCCATCAGTGAGTCTGGGGGGAGCTCCTACGAGCAGTACTTC. Translated: CAISESGGSSYEQYF.

The chain combines TRBV30 with TRBJ1-4; D not certain. Germline lookup yields CDR1 GTSNPN and CDR2 SVGIG (reference sequence). Trimming left V 5 bases short and J 14 bases short, with 18 bases between. CDR3 size: 12 residues. CDR3 DNA sequence: TGTGCCTGGTCCGAAGGCCCGCGGGTTCTGTTTTTT. Its translation is CAWSEGPRVLFF.

The chain couples TRBV5-4 to TRBJ2-5; the match to TRBD2 covers 11 bases. V dropped 3 bases and J dropped 0; count of bases not matched to a gene: 10. CDR1 and CDR2 from the germline V gene are SGHNT and YYREEE (reference sequence). The CDR3 loop spans 18 amino acids. The DNA for the CDR3 is TGTGCCAGCAGCTCAGGACAAACTAGCGGGAGTTACCAAGAGACCCAGTACTTC. This sequence encodes CASSSGQTSGSYQETQYF.

The chain has TRBV7-9 and TRBJ1-1; tentative D call: TRBD1 (5 bases). Trimming removed 4 bases at V and 0 bases at J, with 12 bases between. The germline V gene has CDR1 SEHNR and CDR2 FQNEAQ (reference sequence). The CDR3 runs 15 residues. The CDR3 here is CASSSRQTMNTEAFF. DNA for the CDR3: TGTGCCAGCAGCTCAAGACAGACAATGAACACTGAAGCTTTCTTT.

This clone was seen only a few times. The V and J genes are TRBV2 and TRBJ1-2; D perhaps matches TRBD1 (6 bases). V was pared by 3 bases and J by 8 bases, with 13 bases between. This CDR3 has 13 amino acids. Germline lookup yields CDR1 SNHLY and CDR2 FYNNEI. CDR3 bases: TGTGCCAGCAGTGATGGGGGGGCTGGGGGCTACACCTTC. Translated, it gives CASSDGGAGGYTF.

The chain uses TRBV6-5 and TRBJ1-4; TRBD1 agrees at 8 bases. Per germline, CDR1 MNHEY and CDR2 SVGAGI. This CDR3 has 16 amino acids. The J segment lost 8 bases and the V segment lost 0 bases, leaving 8 bases of the junction unmatched. CDR3 sequence reads: CASSYSTIDRGEKLFF. In nucleotides, the CDR3 is TGTGCCAGCAGTTACTCGACGATTGACAGGGGCGAAAAACTGTTTTTT.

The chain has TRBV2 and TRBJ2-5, with D perhaps matching TRBD1 (6 bases). Trimming took off 7 bases at V and 3 bases at J, with 15 bases between the two ends. CDR1 and CDR2 (germline): SNHLY, FYNNEI. CDR3 length: 14 residues. Here the CDR3 DNA reads TGTGCCAGCATGAGAGACAGGCAGGAAGAGACCCAGTACTTC. Translating it yields CASMRDRQEETQYF.

The V call is TRBV29-1, the J call TRBJ1-4, with D tentatively TRBD1 (6 bases). Deletions cut 7 bases from V and 8 bases from J, with 14 bases between. Germline loops: CDR1 SQVTM, CDR2 ANQGSEA. CDR3 size: 12 residues. In nucleotides, the CDR3 is TGCAGCGCCCCCCCGACAGGAGAAAAACTGTTTTTT. This translates into CSAPPTGEKLFF.

V gene TRBV28 combines with J gene TRBJ1-4; D is ambiguous. CDR3 size: 14 residues. With 7 bases removed from V and 7 bases from J, the gap between germline ends came to 16 bases. CDR1 and CDR2 from the germline V gene are MDHEN and SYDVKM. This CDR3 reads CASTSGSLGEKLFF. The CDR3 region has the DNA TGTGCCAGCACCTCGGGTTCCCTGGGTGAAAAACTGTTTTTT.

CDR3 region: CAGQGQSNYGYTF. The CDR3 coding sequence is TGTGCCGGCCAGGGACAGTCCAACTATGGCTACACCTTC. The rearrangement uses TRBV30 and TRBJ1-2, with 7 positions matching TRBD1. The CDR3 runs 13 residues. Unmatched junction bases numbered 8, after V lost 8 bases and J lost 2 bases. Germline V gene sequence: CDR1 GTSNPN, CDR2 SVGIG (reference sequence).

This chain connects TRBV9 to TRBJ1-2; D not certain. With 0 bases removed from V and 3 bases from J, the gap between germline ends came to 9 bases. This CDR3 region has 14 residues. CDR1 and CDR2 (germline): SGDLS, YYNGEE. The DNA of the CDR3 is TGTGCCAGCAGCGTAGTGAATGCGGACTATGGCTACACCTTC. This sequence encodes CASSVVNADYGYTF.

V and J are TRBV7-9 and TRBJ2-1, with D perhaps matching TRBD1 (5 bases). The CDR3 loop spans 14 amino acids. V was clipped by 5 bases and J by 4 bases, with 12 bases between them. The germline V gene encodes CDR1 SEHNR and CDR2 FQNEAQ (reference sequence). CDR3: CASSRETEYNEQFF. CDR3 bases: TGTGCCAGCAGCCGAGAGACAGAATACAATGAGCAGTTCTTC.

The V call is TRBV2, the J call TRBJ1-5; D gene unclear. V was cut by 3 bases and J by 4 bases, with 13 bases left in between. Germline V gene data show CDR1 as SNHLY and CDR2 as FYNNEI. The CDR3 totals 15 residues. This chain's CDR3 is CASSDGQSMNQPQHF. The CDR3 coding sequence is TGTGCCAGCAGTGATGGTCAGTCGATGAATCAGCCCCAGCATTTT.

The genes are TRBV9 and TRBJ2-1, with TRBD1 as a possible D gene (6 bases). There are 14 residues in the CDR3. Germline lookup yields CDR1 SGDLS and CDR2 YYNGEE. Trimming cost V 4 bases and J 2 bases, with 10 bases left between them. CDR3 DNA sequence: TGTGCCAGCAGCCCCCGACAGGCCTACAATGAGCAGTTCTTC. It is translated as CASSPRQAYNEQFF.

This clone was detected only a few times. The DNA for the CDR3 is TGTGCCAGTAGTCGAACTAGGGCGAACACCGGGGAGCTGTTTTTT. It is translated as CASSRTRANTGELFF. The chain links TRBV19 to TRBJ2-2; weak D call: TRBD2 (5 bases). The CDR3 runs 15 residues. V lost 5 bases, J lost 0 bases, and 10 bases lay in between. CDR1 LNHDA and CDR2 SQIVND come from the germline V gene (reference sequence).

CDR3 residues: CASSLLISYNEQFF. CDR3 DNA sequence: TGTGCCAGCAGCTTACTAATCTCCTACAATGAGCAGTTCTTC. V is TRBV7-2 and J is TRBJ2-1; the D is unclear. The CDR3 consists of 14 residues. Germline V lookup: CDR1 SGHTA, CDR2 FQGNSA. V lost 2 bases and J 0 bases, leaving 5 bases between the germline ends.